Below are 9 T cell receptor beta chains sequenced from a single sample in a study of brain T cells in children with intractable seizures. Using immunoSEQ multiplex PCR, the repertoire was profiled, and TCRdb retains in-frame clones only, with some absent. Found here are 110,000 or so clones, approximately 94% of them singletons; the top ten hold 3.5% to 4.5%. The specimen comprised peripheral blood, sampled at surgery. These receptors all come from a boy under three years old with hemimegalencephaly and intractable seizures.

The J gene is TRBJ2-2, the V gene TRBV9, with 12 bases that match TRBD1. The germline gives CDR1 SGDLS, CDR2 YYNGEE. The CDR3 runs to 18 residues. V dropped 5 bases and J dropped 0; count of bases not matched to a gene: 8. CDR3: CASSIAGTGGANTGELFF. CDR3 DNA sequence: TGTGCCAGCAGTATAGCCGGGACAGGGGGCGCGAACACCGGGGAGCTGTTTTTT. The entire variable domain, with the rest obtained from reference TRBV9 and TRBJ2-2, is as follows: DSGVTQTPKHLITATGQRVTLRCSPRSGDLSVYWYQQSLDQGLQFLIQYYNGEERAKGNILERFSAQQFPDLHSELNLSSLELGDSALYFCASSIAGTGGANTGELFFGEGSRLTVL.

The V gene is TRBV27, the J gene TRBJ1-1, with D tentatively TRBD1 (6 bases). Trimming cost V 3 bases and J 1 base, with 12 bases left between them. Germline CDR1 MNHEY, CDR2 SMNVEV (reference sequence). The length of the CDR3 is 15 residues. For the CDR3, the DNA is TGTGCCAGCAGTTTGATGGGAGGGGGGAACACTGAAGCTTTCTTT. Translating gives CASSLMGGGNTEAFF.

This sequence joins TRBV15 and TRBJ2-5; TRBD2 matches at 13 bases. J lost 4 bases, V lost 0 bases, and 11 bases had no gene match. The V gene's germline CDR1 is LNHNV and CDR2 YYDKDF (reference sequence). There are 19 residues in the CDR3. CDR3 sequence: CATSRDVVTSGRPAETQYF. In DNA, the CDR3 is TGTGCCACCAGCAGAGATGTGGTGACTAGCGGGAGGCCCGCAGAGACCCAGTACTTC.

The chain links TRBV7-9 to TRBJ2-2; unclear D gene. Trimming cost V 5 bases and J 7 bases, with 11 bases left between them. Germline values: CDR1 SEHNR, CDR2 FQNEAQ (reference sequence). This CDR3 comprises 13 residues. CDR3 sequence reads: CASSPPFGGELFF. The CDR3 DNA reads TGTGCCAGCAGCCCCCCGTTCGGCGGGGAGCTGTTTTTT. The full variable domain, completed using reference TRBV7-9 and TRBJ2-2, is DTGVSQNPRHKITKRGQNVTFRCDPISEHNRLYWYRQTLGQGPEFLTYFQNEAQLEKSRLLSDRFSAERPKGSFSTLEIQRTEQGDSAMYLCASSPPFGGELFFGEGSRLTVL.

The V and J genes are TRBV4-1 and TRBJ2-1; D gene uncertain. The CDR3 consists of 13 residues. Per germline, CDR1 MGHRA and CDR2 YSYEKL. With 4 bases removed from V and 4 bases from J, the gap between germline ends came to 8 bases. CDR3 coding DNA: TGCGCCAGCAGCCGGGCCCAATACAATGAGCAGTTCTTC. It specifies CASSRAQYNEQFF.

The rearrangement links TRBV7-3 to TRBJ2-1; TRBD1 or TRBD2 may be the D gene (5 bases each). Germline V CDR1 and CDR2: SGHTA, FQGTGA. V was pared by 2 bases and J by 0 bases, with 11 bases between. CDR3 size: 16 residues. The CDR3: CASSLGGASSYNEQFF. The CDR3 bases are TGTGCCAGCAGCTTAGGGGGAGCTAGCTCCTACAATGAGCAGTTCTTC.

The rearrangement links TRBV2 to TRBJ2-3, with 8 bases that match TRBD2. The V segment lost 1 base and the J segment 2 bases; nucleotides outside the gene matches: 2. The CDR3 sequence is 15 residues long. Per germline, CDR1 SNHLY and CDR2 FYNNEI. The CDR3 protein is CASSEVGLVTDTQYF. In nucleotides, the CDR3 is TGTGCCAGCAGTGAAGTGGGACTAGTCACAGATACGCAGTATTTT.

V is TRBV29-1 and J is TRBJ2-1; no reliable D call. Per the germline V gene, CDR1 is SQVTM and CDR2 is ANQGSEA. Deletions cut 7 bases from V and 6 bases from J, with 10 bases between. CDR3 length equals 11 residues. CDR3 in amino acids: CSADRGNEQFF. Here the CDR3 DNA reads TGCAGCGCGGACCGAGGCAATGAGCAGTTCTTC.

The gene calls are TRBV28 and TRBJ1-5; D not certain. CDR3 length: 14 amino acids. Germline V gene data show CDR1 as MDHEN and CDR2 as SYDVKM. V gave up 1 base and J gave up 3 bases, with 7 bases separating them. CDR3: CASSLLGNNQPQHF. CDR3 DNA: TGTGCCAGCAGTTTATTGGGAAACAATCAGCCCCAGCATTTT.